This T cell receptor (beta chain) was sequenced during a study of blood T cell repertoires in COVID-19. Per the original data handling: Amplifying reference gene primers gave estimates of nucleated cell counts. Repertoires were generated with immunoSEQ multiplex PCR, while TCRdb's copy carries only in-frame clones and drops some. The V and J calls and the clone size are those of that table, but D and trimming were determined from the DNA. This table has 200,000 to 250,000 clones, about four fifths appearing once. Everyone who took part was roughly 18 to 89 years old, and they came from 24 US areas. As regards this clone: Other DNA sequences in the same sample also yield this CDR3.

CDR3 length: 16 amino acids. The V segment lost 5 bases and the J segment 6 bases; nucleotides outside the gene matches: 7. Per germline, CDR1 SGHRS and CDR2 YFSETQ. The chain is built from TRBV5-1 and TRBJ2-3, with 15 bases aligning to TRBD2. The sample was PBMCs or T cells enriched from blood (not recorded which). The source is a woman aged 55-70 years who had recovered from COVID-19. The CDR3 loop is CASRRTSGRAVDTQYF. The CDR3 DNA reads as TGCGCCAGCAGGCGGACTAGCGGGAGGGCCGTGGATACGCAGTATTTT.